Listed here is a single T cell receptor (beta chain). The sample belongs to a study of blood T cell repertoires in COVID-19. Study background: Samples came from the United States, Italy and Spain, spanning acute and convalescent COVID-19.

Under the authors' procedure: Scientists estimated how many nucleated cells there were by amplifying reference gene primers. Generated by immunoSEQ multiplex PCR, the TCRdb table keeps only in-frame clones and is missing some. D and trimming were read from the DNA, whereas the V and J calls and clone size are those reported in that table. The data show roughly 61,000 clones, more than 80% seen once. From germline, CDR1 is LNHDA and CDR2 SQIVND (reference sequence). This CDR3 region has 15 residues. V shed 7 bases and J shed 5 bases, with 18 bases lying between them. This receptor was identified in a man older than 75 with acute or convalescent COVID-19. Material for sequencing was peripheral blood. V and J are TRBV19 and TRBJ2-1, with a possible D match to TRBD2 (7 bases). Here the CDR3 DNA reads TGTGCCAGTAAGGGGGGGAGGGGCGGCCACAATGAGCAGTTCTTC. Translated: CASKGGRGGHNEQFF.